This TCR beta chain emerged from a study of T cell responses to AZD1222 COVID-19 vaccine. General study points: Of the AZD1222 recipients, only 5 to 7 were seropositive at baseline. None of the repertoires were sampled until the peak T cell response had passed.

The table came from immunoSEQ multiplex PCR; TCRdb's copy has only in-frame clones and leaves some out. Seen here are fewer than 140,000 clones, roughly 88% observed once, and the top ten hold approximately 5%. Trimming took 4 bases from V and 8 from J, leaving 17 bases between them. CDR1 MDHEN and CDR2 SYDVKM come from the germline V gene. CDR3 length equals 14 residues. For this clone: Its matching antigen is unknown.

J is TRBJ1-2 and V is TRBV28; D is possibly TRBD1 (5 bases). This sequence was found in an adult in good health. This specimen consisted of peripheral blood, obtained on day 0 of AZD1222 vaccination. The CDR3 nucleotides read TGTGCCAGCAGTTCCATGGGGCAGGGTCCCGGCTACACCTTC. Encoded protein: CASSSMGQGPGYTF.